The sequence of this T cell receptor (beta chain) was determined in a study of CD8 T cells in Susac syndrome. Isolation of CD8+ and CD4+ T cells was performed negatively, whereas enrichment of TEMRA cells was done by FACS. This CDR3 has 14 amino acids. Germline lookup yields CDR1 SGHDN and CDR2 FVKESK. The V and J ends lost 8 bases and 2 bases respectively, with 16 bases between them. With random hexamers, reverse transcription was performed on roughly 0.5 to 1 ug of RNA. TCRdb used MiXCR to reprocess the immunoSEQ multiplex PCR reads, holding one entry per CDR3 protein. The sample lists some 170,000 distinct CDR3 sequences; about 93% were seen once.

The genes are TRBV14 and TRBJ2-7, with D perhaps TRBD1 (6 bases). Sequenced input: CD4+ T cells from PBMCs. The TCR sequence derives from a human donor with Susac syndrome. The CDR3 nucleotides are TGTGCCAGCTCACCCGGGACACCTACCTACGAGCAGTACTTC. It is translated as CASSPGTPTYEQYF.